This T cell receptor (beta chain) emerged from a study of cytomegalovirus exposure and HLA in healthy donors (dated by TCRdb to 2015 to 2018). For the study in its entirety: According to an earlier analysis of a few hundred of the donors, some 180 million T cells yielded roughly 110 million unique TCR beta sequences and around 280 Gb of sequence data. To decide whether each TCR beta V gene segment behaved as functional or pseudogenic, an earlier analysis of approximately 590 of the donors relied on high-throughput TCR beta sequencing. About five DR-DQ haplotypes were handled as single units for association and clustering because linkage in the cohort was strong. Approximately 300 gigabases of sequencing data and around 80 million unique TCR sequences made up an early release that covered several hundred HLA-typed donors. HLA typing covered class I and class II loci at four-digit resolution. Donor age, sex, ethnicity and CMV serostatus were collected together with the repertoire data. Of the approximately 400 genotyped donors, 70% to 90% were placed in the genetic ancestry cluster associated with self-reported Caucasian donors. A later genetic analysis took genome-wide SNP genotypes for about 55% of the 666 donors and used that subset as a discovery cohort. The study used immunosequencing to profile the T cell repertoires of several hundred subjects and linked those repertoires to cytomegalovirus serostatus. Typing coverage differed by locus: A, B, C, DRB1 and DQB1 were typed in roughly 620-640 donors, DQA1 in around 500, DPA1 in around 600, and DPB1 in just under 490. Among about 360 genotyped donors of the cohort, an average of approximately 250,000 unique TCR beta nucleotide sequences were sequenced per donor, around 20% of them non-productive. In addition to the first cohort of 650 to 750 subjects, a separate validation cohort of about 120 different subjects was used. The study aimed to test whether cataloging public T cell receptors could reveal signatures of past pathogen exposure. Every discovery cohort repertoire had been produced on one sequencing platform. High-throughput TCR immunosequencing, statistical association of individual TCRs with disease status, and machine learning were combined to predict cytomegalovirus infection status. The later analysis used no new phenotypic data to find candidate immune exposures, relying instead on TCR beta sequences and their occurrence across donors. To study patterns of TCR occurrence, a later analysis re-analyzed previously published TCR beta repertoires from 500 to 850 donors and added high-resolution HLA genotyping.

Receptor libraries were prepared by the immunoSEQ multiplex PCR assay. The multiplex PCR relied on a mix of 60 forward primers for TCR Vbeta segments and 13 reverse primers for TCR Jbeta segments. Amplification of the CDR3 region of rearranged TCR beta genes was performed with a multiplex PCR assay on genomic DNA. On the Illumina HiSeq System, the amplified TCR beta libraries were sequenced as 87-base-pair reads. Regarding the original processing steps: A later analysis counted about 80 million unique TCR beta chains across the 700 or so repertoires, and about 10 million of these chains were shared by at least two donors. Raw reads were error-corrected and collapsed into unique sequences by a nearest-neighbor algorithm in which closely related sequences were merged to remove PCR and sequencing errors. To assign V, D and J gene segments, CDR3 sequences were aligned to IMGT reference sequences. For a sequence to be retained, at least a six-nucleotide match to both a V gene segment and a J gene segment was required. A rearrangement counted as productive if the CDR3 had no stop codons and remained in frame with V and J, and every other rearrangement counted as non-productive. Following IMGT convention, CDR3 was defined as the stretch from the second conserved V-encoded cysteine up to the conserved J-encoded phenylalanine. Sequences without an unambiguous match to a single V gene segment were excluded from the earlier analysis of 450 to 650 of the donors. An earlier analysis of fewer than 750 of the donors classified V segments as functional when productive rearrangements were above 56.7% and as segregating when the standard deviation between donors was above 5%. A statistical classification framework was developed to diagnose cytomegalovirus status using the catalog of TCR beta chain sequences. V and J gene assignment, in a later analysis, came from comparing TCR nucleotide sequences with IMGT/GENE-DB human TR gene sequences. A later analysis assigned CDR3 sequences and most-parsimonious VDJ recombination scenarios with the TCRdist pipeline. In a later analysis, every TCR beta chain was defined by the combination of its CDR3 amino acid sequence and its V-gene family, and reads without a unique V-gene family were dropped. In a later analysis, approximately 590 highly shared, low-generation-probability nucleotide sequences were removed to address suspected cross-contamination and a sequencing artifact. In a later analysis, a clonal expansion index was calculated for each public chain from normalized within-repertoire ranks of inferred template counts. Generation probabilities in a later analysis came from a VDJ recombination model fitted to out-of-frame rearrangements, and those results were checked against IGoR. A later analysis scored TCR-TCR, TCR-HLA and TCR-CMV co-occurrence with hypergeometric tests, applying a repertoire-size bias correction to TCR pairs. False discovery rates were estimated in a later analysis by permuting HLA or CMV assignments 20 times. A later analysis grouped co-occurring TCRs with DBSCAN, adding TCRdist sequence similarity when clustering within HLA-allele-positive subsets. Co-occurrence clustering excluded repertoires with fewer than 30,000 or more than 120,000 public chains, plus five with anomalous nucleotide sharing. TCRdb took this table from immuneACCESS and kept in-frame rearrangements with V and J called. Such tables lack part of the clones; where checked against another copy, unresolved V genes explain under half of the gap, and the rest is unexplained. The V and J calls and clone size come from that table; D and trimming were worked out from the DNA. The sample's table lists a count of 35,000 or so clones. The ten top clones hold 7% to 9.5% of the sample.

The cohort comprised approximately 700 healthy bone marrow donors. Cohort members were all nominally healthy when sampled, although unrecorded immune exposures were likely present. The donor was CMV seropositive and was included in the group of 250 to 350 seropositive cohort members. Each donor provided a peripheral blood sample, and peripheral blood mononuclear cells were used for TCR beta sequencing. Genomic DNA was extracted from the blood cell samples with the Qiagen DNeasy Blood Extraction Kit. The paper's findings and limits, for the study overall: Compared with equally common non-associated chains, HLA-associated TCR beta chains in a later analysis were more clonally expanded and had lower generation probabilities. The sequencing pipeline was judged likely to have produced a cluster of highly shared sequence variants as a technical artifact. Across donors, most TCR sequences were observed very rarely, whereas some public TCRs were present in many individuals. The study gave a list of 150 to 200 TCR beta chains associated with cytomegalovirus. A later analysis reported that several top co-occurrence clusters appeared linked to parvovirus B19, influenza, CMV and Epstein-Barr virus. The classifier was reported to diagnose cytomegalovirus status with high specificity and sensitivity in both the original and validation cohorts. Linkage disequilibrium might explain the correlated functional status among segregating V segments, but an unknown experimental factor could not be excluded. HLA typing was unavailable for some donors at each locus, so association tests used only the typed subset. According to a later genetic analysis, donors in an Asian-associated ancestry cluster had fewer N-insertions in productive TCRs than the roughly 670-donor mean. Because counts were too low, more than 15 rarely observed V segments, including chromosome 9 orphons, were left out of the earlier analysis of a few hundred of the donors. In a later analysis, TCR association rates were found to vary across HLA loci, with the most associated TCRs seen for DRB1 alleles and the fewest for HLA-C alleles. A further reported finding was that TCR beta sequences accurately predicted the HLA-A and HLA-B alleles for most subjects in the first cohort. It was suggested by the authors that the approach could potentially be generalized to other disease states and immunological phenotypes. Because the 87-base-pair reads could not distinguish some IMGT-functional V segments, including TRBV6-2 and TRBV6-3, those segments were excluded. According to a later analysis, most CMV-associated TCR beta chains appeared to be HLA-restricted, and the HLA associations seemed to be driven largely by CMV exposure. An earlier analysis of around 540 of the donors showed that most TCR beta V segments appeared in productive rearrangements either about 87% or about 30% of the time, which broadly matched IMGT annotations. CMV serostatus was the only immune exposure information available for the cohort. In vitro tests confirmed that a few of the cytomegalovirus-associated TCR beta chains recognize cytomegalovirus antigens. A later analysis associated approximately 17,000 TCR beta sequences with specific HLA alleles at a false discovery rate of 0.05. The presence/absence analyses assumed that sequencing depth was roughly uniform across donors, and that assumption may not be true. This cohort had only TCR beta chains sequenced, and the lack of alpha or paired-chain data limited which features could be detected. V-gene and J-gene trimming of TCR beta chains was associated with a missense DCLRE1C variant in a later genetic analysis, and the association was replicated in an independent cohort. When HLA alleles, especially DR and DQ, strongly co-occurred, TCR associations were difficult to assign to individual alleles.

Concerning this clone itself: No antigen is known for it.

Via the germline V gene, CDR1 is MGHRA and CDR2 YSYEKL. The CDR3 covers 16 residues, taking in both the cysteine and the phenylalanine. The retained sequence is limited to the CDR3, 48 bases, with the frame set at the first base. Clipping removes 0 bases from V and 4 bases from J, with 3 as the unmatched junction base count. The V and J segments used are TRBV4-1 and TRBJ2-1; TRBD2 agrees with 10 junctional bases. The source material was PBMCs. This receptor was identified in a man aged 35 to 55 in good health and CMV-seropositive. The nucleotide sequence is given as TGCGCCAGCAGCCAAGATGAAGCGGGAGGGTACAATGAGCAGTTCTTC. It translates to CASSQDEAGGYNEQFF.